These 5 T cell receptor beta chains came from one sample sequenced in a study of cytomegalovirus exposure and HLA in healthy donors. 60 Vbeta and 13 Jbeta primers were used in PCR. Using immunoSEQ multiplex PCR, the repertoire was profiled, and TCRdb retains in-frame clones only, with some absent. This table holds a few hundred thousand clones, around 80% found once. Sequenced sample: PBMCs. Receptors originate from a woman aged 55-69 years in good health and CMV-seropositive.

CDR3 nucleotide sequence: TGTGCCAGCAGCGCGGGACGCAGCTATGGCTACACCTTC. It specifies CASSAGRSYGYTF. The rearrangement uses TRBV7-2 and TRBJ1-2, with D possibly TRBD1 on 5 matching bases. This CDR3 has 13 amino acids. Trimming pared 5 bases from V and 4 bases from J, leaving 11 bases between. Germline CDR1 is SGHTA and CDR2 is FQGNSA.

CDR3 DNA sequence: TGTGCCTGGAGACGACAGGGAGAGACCCAGTACTTC. The encoded protein is CAWRRQGETQYF. The chain has TRBV30 and TRBJ2-5; TRBD1 aligns across 7 bases. The CDR3 runs to 12 residues. Germline CDR1 reads GTSNPN; CDR2 reads SVGIG (reference sequence). V shed 3 bases and J 4 bases; nucleotides not matched to a gene: 2.

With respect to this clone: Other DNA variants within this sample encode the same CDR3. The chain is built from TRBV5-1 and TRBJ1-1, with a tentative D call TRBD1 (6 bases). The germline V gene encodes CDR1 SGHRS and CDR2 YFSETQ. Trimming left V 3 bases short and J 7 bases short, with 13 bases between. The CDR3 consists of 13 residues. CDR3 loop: CASSSHREGEAFF. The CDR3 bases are TGCGCCAGCAGCTCGCACAGGGAAGGTGAAGCTTTCTTT. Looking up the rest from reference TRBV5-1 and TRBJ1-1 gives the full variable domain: KAGVTQTPRYLIKTRGQQVTLSCSPISGHRSVSWYQQTPGQGLQFLFEYFSETQRNKGNFPGRFSGRQFSNSRSEMNVSTLELGDSALYLCASSSHREGEAFFGQGTRLTVV.

CDR3 sequence: CAWRRGLSNEKLFF. The DNA of the CDR3 is TGTGCCTGGAGAAGGGGGCTTAGTAATGAAAAACTGTTTTTT. The chain employs TRBV30 and TRBJ1-4; 7 bases line up with TRBD1. Germline V gene sequence: CDR1 GTSNPN, CDR2 SVGIG (reference sequence). J was trimmed by 4 bases and V by 3 bases; bases with no gene match: 5. This CDR3 contains 14 residues.

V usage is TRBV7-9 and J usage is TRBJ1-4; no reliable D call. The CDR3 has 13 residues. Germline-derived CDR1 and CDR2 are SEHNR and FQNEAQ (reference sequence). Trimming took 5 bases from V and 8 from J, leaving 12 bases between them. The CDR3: CASSPPTREKLFF. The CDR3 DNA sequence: TGTGCCAGCAGCCCGCCGACTCGAGAAAAACTGTTTTTT.